The clone carrying this T cell receptor beta chain was detected only once. Source study methods: Estimation of nucleated cell counts was performed using reference gene primer amplification. The data were produced by immunoSEQ multiplex PCR, yet TCRdb's version contains in-frame clones alone and is incomplete. D and trimming come from the DNA, and the V and J calls and clone size come from that table. The sample lists more than 150,000 clones, 87% seen once, with around 7% in the top ten. The data belong to a study of blood T cell repertoires in COVID-19. Overall study context: The study drew acute and convalescent COVID-19 samples from the United States, Italy and Spain.

Symptom resolution, clearance, or two negative PCRs marked donors in Cohort 3 as recovered. The CDR3 has 13 residues. Trimming shortened V by 7 bases and J by 6 bases, and 12 bases separated the two germline ends. Per germline, CDR1 MDHEN and CDR2 SYDVKM. The sequence was obtained from a woman in her forties or fifties who had recovered from COVID-19. The specimen sequenced was PBMCs or T cells enriched from blood (not recorded which). The chain couples TRBV28 to TRBJ2-2; D possibly corresponds to TRBD1 (6 bases). DNA for the CDR3: TGTGCCAGCAACCTCGGGACACCCGGGGAGCTGTTTTTT. Its translation is CASNLGTPGELFF.